Following are 9 T cell receptor beta chains from one sample sequenced in a study of cytomegalovirus exposure and HLA in healthy donors. PCR primers comprised 60 Vbeta and 13 Jbeta primers. Produced via immunoSEQ multiplex PCR; TCRdb's table is partial and in-frame only. The data contain 100,000 to 150,000 clones, approximately 82% of them singletons. Sequences were obtained from PBMCs. Receptors were obtained from a man aged 50 to 60 in good health and CMV-seronegative.

In this sample, this clone turned up once. The chain combines TRBV7-9 with TRBJ2-1; maybe TRBD2 (5 bases). The V end lost 4 bases, the J end lost 8 bases, and 15 bases lay between the germline ends. This CDR3 is 14 amino acids long. In germline, CDR1 is SEHNR, CDR2 FQNEAQ (reference sequence). The CDR3 DNA reads as TGTGCCAGCAGCTACGGGCGCGACGGGGATGAGCAGTTCTTC. Its translation: CASSYGRDGDEQFF.

This chain uses TRBV30 with TRBJ2-5; D remains unclear. Gene TRBJ2-7 matches the end of the DNA better, so the J call may be wrong. This CDR3 spans 12 amino acids. Germline values: CDR1 GTSNPN, CDR2 SVGIG (reference sequence). The CDR3 DNA reads TGTGCCTGGAGTGAGCAGGCCTACGAGCAGTACTTC. This codes for CAWSEQAYEQYF.

The chain links TRBV6-6 to TRBJ2-1; 7 bases agree with TRBD1. The germline V gene encodes CDR1 MNHNY and CDR2 SVGAGI (reference sequence). With 5 bases clipped from V and 4 bases from J, the junction kept 5 bases outside the gene matches. This CDR3 has 14 residues. CDR3 DNA sequence: TGTGCCAGCAGTACCGGGACAGAATACAATGAGCAGTTCTTC. Translating gives CASSTGTEYNEQFF.

The gene calls are TRBV9 and TRBJ2-7; a possible D gene is TRBD2 (6 bases). The CDR3 has 15 amino acids. The germline CDR1 and CDR2 sequences are SGDLS and YYNGEE. With 0 bases removed from V and 5 bases from J, the gap between germline ends came to 15 bases. The CDR3 spells CASSVDGGGGNEQYF. In DNA form, the CDR3 reads TGTGCCAGCAGCGTAGATGGGGGTGGGGGGAACGAGCAGTACTTC.

The CDR3 sequence is CASSPAPTGGVGYTF. CDR3 DNA: TGTGCCAGCAGCCCCGCGCCCACAGGGGGAGTGGGCTACACCTTC. The chain combines TRBV28 with TRBJ1-2, with 8 positions matching TRBD1. Germline V gene sequence: CDR1 MDHEN, CDR2 SYDVKM. The CDR3 sequence is 15 residues long. The junction had 14 bases not matched to a gene; V was cut back by 6 bases and J by 8 bases.

Comments on this clone: This CDR3 is also generated by other DNA sequences in the sample. The chain combines TRBV7-3 with TRBJ1-1, with D possibly being TRBD1 (5 bases). Trimming removed 2 bases at V and 1 base at J, with 8 bases between. The germline V gene encodes CDR1 SGHTA and CDR2 FQGTGA. The CDR3 has 14 amino acids. CDR3 residues: CASSLGGENTEAFF. CDR3 sequence (DNA): TGTGCCAGCAGCTTAGGGGGGGAGAACACTGAAGCTTTCTTT.

The genes are TRBV9 and TRBJ2-2; 8 bases align to TRBD2. Per germline, CDR1 SGDLS and CDR2 YYNGEE. J lost 7 bases, V lost 0 bases, and 8 bases had no gene match. The CDR3 runs 16 residues. CDR3 DNA sequence: TGTGCCAGCAGCGTAGCGGGAGGGGCCCGGGGCGGGGAGCTGTTTTTT. This gives the protein CASSVAGGARGGELFF. Full variable domain (outside the CDR3, taken from reference TRBV9 and TRBJ2-2): DSGVTQTPKHLITATGQRVTLRCSPRSGDLSVYWYQQSLDQGLQFLIQYYNGEERAKGNILERFSAQQFPDLHSELNLSSLELGDSALYFCASSVAGGARGGELFFGEGSRLTVL.

The rearrangement links TRBV13 to TRBJ1-2, with D unresolved. The CDR3 runs 14 residues. V lost 0 bases and J 1 base, leaving 6 bases between the germline ends. The germline V gene encodes CDR1 PRHDT and CDR2 FYEKMQ (reference sequence). CDR3 region: CASSLGQNNYGYTF. The CDR3 DNA follows: TGTGCCAGCAGCTTAGGACAGAATAACTATGGCTACACCTTC.

This clone came up a few times. The chain carries TRBV5-1 and TRBJ1-1; D unresolved. V was shortened by 4 bases and J by 1 base, with 11 bases between the two germline ends. The CDR3 loop spans 14 amino acids. Germline CDR1 is SGHRS and CDR2 is YFSETQ. DNA of the CDR3: TGCGCCAGCAGCGCGACGGGTTCGAACACTGAAGCTTTCTTT. Translating gives CASSATGSNTEAFF.